The 24 T cell receptor beta chains presented below share a single source sample, sequenced in a study of T cell repertoires in cytomegalovirus infection. Each CDR3 protein gets one entry after TCRdb re-called the reads with MiXCR. The sample carries some 270,000 distinct CDR3 sequences, 17% recorded once. Sequencing was performed on CD8+ T cells from PBMCs. The source of these receptors is a human donor in good health (CMV status not recorded). Some clones in this sample may be carry-over from other donors' samples.

This clonotype has ten or more counts. The chain recombines TRBV7-2 with TRBJ2-7, with 8 bases lining up with TRBD1. V trimming: 5 bases; J trimming: 0 bases; junction bases outside the gene matches: 6. The CDR3 spans 15 residues. Germline V gene data show CDR1 as SGHTA and CDR2 as FQGNSA. The CDR3 region is CASSRGQGPSYEQYF. The CDR3 DNA sequence: TGTGCCAGCAGCAGAGGACAGGGTCCCTCCTACGAGCAGTACTTC.

The chain couples TRBV2 to TRBJ2-3; TRBD2 matches 11 bases. The V segment lost 2 bases and the J segment 2 bases; nucleotides outside the gene matches: 6. Per germline, CDR1 SNHLY and CDR2 FYNNEI. This CDR3 is built from 17 residues. The CDR3 DNA is TGTGCCAGCAGTGAACTCGGACTAGCGGGTTCCACAGATACGCAGTATTTT. Translating it yields CASSELGLAGSTDTQYF.

Sample share makes this clonotype medium-sized. This chain joins TRBV28 and TRBJ2-3; 10 positions agree with TRBD1. The CDR3 contains 15 residues. V dropped 4 bases and J dropped 2; count of bases not matched to a gene: 3. The V gene's germline CDR1 is MDHEN and CDR2 SYDVKM. CDR3 sequence (DNA): TGTGCCAGCAGTTCCGGGACAGGGGCCACAGATACGCAGTATTTT. Translated, it gives CASSSGTGATDTQYF.

This clonotype showed up many times. The chain recombines TRBV20-1 with TRBJ1-5; D is undetermined. Germline lookup yields CDR1 DFQATT and CDR2 SNEGSKA (reference sequence). V gave up 3 bases and J gave up 12 bases, with 12 bases separating them. This CDR3 is built from 11 residues. The CDR3 loop reads CSASWGSVQHF. The CDR3 DNA reads TGCAGTGCTAGTTGGGGATCTGTCCAGCATTTT.

This rearrangement joins TRBV4-1 to TRBJ2-7; 8 bases fit TRBD2. V lost 5 bases and J lost 4; bases outside the gene matches: 7. Germline assignment: CDR1 MGHRA and CDR2 YSYEKL. This CDR3 contains 14 residues. The CDR3 here is CASSTRAGGYEQYF. Here the CDR3 DNA reads TGCGCCAGCAGCACCCGTGCGGGGGGTTACGAGCAGTACTTC.

The chain has TRBV7-9 and TRBJ2-6; 7 bases are shared with TRBD2. Germline V CDR1 and CDR2: SEHNR, FQNEAQ (reference sequence). The CDR3 spans 16 residues. V lost 5 bases and J lost 1; bases outside the gene matches: 5. Here the CDR3 reads CASSAAGGSGANVLTF. The CDR3 coding sequence is TGTGCCAGCAGCGCGGCCGGGGGGTCTGGGGCCAACGTCCTGACTTTC.

The rearrangement joins TRBV29-1 to TRBJ2-7; TRBD1 matches 9 bases. Unmatched junction bases numbered 9, after V lost 5 bases and J lost 7 bases. This CDR3 has 13 amino acids. Germline V gene lookup returns CDR1 SQVTM and CDR2 ANQGSEA. The CDR3 protein is CSVKDRGAYEQYF. Written as DNA, the CDR3 is TGCAGCGTTAAGGACAGGGGAGCTTATGAGCAGTACTTC.

This clonotype was seen a few times. The rearrangement links TRBV28 to TRBJ1-1; D is unclear. V lost 6 bases and J 6 bases, leaving 17 bases between the germline ends. The germline V gene has CDR1 MDHEN and CDR2 SYDVKM. This CDR3 has 14 residues. For the CDR3, the DNA is TGTGCCAGCAGCCTAACTGGGTTAGGTGCTGAAGCTTTCTTT. It yields the protein CASSLTGLGAEAFF.

This chain links TRBV20-1 with TRBJ2-7; D may be TRBD2 (6 bases). Germline V CDR1 and CDR2: DFQATT, SNEGSKA (reference sequence). V dropped 0 bases and J dropped 2 bases, with 11 bases sitting between them. There are 14 residues in the CDR3. CDR3 loop: CSARDSTSPYEQYF. The CDR3 DNA sequence: TGCAGTGCTAGAGATTCAACTAGCCCCTACGAGCAGTACTTC.

The sample holds many counts of this clonotype. This chain joins TRBV6-5 and TRBJ1-5; the match to TRBD1 covers 11 bases. The CDR3 length is 15 residues. The junction had 4 bases not matched to a gene; V was cut back by 5 bases and J by 4 bases. The V gene's germline CDR1 is MNHEY and CDR2 SVGAGI. Here the CDR3 reads CASSPGTGGNQPQHF. The CDR3 DNA sequence: TGTGCCAGCAGTCCAGGGACAGGGGGGAATCAGCCCCAGCATTTT.

J is TRBJ1-1 and V is TRBV4-3; 7 nucleotides agree with TRBD1. Germline CDR1 and CDR2: LGHNA and YSLEER. The CDR3 totals 14 residues. V lost 2 bases to trimming and J lost 3 bases; unmatched junction nucleotides: 3. CDR3 DNA: TGCGCCAGCAGCCAATCCGGGACAGACACTGAAGCTTTCTTT. Translation: CASSQSGTDTEAFF.

This clonotype has just a few counts. The chain carries TRBV7-9 and TRBJ2-1; 7 nucleotides align to TRBD2. Germline trimming cut 6 bases from V and 2 bases from J; bases unmatched to any gene: 7. The CDR3 spans 15 residues. Per germline, CDR1 SEHNR and CDR2 FQNEAQ (reference sequence). The CDR3 loop is CASRDPGTTYNEQFF. CDR3 DNA sequence: TGTGCCAGCAGGGACCCCGGGACTACCTACAATGAGCAGTTCTTC.

This clonotype was observed a few times. The V and J genes are TRBV11-2 and TRBJ2-7; TRBD2 agrees at 7 bases. V lost 3 bases and J lost 1; bases outside the gene matches: 6. Germline V CDR1 and CDR2: SGHAT, FQNNGV. This CDR3 has 15 amino acids. The CDR3 loop is CASSFHGGGSYEQYF. CDR3 DNA: TGTGCCAGCAGCTTCCATGGGGGGGGTTCCTACGAGCAGTACTTC.

This clonotype was found many times. This rearrangement joins TRBV7-9 to TRBJ2-6; D unresolved. Per germline, CDR1 SEHNR and CDR2 FQNEAQ (reference sequence). CDR3 length equals 14 residues. Trimming took 3 bases from V and 6 from J, leaving 9 bases between them. The CDR3 DNA reads TGTGCCAGCAGCTTGCACGGAGAGGCCAACGTCCTGACTTTC. It specifies CASSLHGEANVLTF.

In this sample, this clonotype turned up many times. The chain is built from TRBV28 and TRBJ2-7; D is ambiguous. CDR1 is MDHEN and CDR2 is SYDVKM in the germline V gene. The CDR3 has 15 amino acids. V lost 5 bases and J lost 0, with 14 bases in between. The CDR3 sequence is CASSPILGNSYEQYF. Written as DNA, the CDR3 is TGTGCCAGCAGTCCCATCCTGGGAAACTCCTACGAGCAGTACTTC.

This clonotype showed up just a few times. The chain employs TRBV6-2 or TRBV6-3 and TRBJ2-3; the match to TRBD2 covers 9 bases. Germline CDR1 MNHEY, CDR2 SVGEGT. The CDR3 sequence is 16 residues long. V shed 3 bases and J 7 bases; nucleotides not matched to a gene: 11. The CDR3: CASSYGGLAGSNTQYF. The CDR3 nucleotides are TGTGCCAGCAGTTATGGTGGTCTAGCGGGGTCCAATACGCAGTATTTT.

In its sample, this clonotype was seen many times. The chain combines TRBV12-3 or TRBV12-4 with TRBJ2-3; D is uncertain. Trimming shortened V by 6 bases and J by 3 bases, and 7 bases separated the two germline ends. The CDR3 length is 12 residues. Here the CDR3 reads CASSFGTDTQYF. CDR3 sequence (DNA): TGTGCCAGCAGCTTCGGAACAGATACGCAGTATTTT.

The chain is built from TRBV9 and TRBJ1-5; D is perhaps TRBD1 (5 bases). The CDR3 is 14 residues long. Per the germline V gene, CDR1 is SGDLS and CDR2 is YYNGEE. V lost 0 bases and J 3 bases, leaving 7 bases between the germline ends. CDR3 in amino acids: CASSVGDDNQPQHF. DNA of the CDR3: TGTGCCAGCAGCGTAGGGGACGACAATCAGCCCCAGCATTTT.

This clonotype was detected ten times or more. This sequence joins TRBV7-6 and TRBJ2-5, with D perhaps TRBD2 (5 bases). CDR1 SGHVS and CDR2 FNYEAQ come from the germline V gene. Trimming took off 1 base at V and 0 bases at J, with 12 bases between the two ends. The CDR3 runs to 16 residues. Here the CDR3 reads CASSLVYSGYQETQYF. In DNA, the CDR3 is TGTGCCAGCAGCTTAGTCTATTCGGGGTACCAAGAGACCCAGTACTTC.

In this sample, this clonotype turned up a few times. The chain is built from TRBV6-1 and TRBJ1-2; D unresolved. The CDR3 is 15 amino acids. The ends were cut back, 3 bases at V and 2 bases at J, with 13 bases in the middle. The germline CDR1 and CDR2 sequences are MNHNS and SASEGT. The CDR3 DNA sequence: TGTGCCAGCAGTGATTTAATCAGGAGGAACTATGGCTACACCTTC. It is translated as CASSDLIRRNYGYTF.

This clonotype has a count of ten or more. V gene TRBV5-4 combines with J gene TRBJ2-7; the D gene is possibly TRBD1 (5 bases). Looked up from germline, CDR1 is SGHNT and CDR2 is YYREEE (reference sequence). This CDR3 comprises 14 residues. V was cut by 0 bases and J by 0 bases, with 7 bases left in between. Here the CDR3 reads CASSLGQSSYEQYF. The CDR3 DNA follows: TGTGCCAGCAGCTTGGGACAGAGCTCCTACGAGCAGTACTTC.

This clonotype was seen only a few times. The chain's CDR3 is CASSQGLTIYF. CDR3 DNA: TGTGCCAGCAGCCAGGGGCTCACCATATATTTT. The chain uses TRBV4-2 and TRBJ1-3, with D possibly matching TRBD1 (5 bases). The CDR3 length is 11 residues. CDR1 is LGHNA, CDR2 YNFKEQ, per germline. V lost 3 bases and J 9 bases, leaving 6 bases between the germline ends.

About this clonotype itself: Since a much larger clone is just one base distant, this may be a read error. The chain employs TRBV28 and TRBJ1-1, with unresolved D. Germline V gene lookup returns CDR1 MDHEN and CDR2 SYDVKM. The CDR3 is made up of 13 amino acids. V lost 6 bases to trimming and J lost 0 bases, with 8 bases between them. The CDR3 nucleotides read TGTGCCAGCAGCCAAGAGATGAACACTGAAGCTTTCTTT. It is translated as CASSQEMNTEAFF.

This clonotype has a count of ten or more. The chain joins TRBV7-9 to TRBJ1-1, with 7 bases that match TRBD1. The CDR3 covers 15 residues. Germline loops: CDR1 SEHNR, CDR2 FQNEAQ (reference sequence). Losses at the gene ends were 8 bases for V and 3 bases for J; bases not matched to a gene: 12. The CDR3 DNA is TGTGCCAGCGACGACCTTACAGGGGTTCACACTGAAGCTTTCTTT. Amino acids: CASDDLTGVHTEAFF.